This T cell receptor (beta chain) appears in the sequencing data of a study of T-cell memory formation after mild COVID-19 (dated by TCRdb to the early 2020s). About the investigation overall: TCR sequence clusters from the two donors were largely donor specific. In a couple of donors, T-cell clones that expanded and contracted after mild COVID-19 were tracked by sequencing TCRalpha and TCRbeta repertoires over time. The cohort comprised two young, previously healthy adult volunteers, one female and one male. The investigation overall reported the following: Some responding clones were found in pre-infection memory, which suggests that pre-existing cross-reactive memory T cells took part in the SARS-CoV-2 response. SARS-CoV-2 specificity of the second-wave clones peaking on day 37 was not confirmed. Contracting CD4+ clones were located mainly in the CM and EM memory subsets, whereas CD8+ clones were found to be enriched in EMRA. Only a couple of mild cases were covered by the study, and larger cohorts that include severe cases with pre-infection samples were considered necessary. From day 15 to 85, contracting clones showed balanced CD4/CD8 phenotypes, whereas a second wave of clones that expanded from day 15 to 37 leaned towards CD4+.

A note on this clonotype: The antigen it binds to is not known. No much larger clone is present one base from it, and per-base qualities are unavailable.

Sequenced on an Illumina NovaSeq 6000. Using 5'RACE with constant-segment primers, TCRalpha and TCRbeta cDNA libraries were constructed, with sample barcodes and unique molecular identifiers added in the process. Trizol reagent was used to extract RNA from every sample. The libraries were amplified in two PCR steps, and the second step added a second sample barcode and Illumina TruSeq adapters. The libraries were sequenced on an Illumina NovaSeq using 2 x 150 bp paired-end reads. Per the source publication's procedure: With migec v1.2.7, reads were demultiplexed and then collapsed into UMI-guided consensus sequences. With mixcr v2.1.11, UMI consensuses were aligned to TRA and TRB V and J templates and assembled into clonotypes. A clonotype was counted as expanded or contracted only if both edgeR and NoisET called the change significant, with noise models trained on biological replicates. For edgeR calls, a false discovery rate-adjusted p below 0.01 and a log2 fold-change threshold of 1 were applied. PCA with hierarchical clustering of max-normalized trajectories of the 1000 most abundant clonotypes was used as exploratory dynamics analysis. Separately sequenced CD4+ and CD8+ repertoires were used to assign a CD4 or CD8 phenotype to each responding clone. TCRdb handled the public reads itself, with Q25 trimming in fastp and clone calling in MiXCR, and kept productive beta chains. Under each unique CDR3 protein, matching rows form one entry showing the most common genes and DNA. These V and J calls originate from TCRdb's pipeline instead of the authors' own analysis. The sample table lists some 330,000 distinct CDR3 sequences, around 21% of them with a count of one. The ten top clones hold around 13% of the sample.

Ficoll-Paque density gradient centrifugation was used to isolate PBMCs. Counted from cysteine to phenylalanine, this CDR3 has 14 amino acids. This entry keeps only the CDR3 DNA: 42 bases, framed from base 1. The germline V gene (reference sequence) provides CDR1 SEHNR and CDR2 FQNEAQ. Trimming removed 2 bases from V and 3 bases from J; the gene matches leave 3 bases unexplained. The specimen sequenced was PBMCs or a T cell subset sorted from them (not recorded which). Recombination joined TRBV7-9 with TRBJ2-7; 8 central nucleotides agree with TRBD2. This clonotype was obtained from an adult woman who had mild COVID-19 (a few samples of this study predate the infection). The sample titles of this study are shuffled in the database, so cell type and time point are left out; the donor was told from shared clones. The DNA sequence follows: TGTGCCAGCAGCTTATCGGGACTAGTCTACGAGCAGTACTTC. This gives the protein CASSLSGLVYEQYF.